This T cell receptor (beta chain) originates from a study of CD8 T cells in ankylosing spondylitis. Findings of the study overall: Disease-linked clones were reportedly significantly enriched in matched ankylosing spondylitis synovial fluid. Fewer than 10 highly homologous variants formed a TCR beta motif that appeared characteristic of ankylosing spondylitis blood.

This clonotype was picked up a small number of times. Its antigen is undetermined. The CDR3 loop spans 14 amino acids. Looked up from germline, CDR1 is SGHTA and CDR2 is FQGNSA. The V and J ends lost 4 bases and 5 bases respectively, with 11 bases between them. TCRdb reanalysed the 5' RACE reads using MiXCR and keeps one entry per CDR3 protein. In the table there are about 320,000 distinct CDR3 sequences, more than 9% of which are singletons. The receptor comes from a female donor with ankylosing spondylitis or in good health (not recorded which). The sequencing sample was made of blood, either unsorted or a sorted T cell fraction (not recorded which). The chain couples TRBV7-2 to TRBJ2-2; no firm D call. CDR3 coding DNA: TGTGCCAGCAGCTCCCGTTACGGAACCGGGGAGCTGTTTTTT. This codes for CASSSRYGTGELFF.